The T cell receptor beta chain described here comes from a study of blood T cell repertoires in COVID-19. Study-wide context: From T cells, B-cell-depleted T cells, or PBMCs came the material, which was cDNA or gDNA.

Between the trimmed V and J ends, which lost 4 bases and 10 bases, there was a span of 16 bases. There are 13 residues in the CDR3. The germline gives CDR1 LGHDT, CDR2 YNNKEL (reference sequence). Participant-reported clinical history was the basis for cohort assignment. Original data processing: For nucleated cells, counts were estimated from reference gene primer amplification. TCRdb's copy holds only in-frame clones and misses some; the assay was immunoSEQ multiplex PCR. Clone size and the V and J calls come from that table; the DNA yielded D and trimming. This table has about 200,000 clones, 82% appearing once.

The clonotype was recovered from a woman aged 55-70 years with acute COVID-19. What was sequenced was PBMCs or T cells enriched from blood (not recorded which). The rearrangement links TRBV3-1 (or the pseudogene TRBV3-2) to TRBJ1-1, with D possibly matching TRBD1 (6 bases). CDR3 coding DNA: TGTGCCAGCAGCCCAGCCCAGGGGATCGGAGCTTTCTTT. It is translated as CASSPAQGIGAFF.